The T cell receptor (beta chain) described here comes from a study of blood T cell repertoires in COVID-19. Study-wide context: Acute and convalescent COVID-19 specimens originated in the United States, Italy and Spain. T cells, B-cell-depleted T cells, or PBMCs supplied cDNA or gDNA.

In the original processing: Nucleated cell counts were estimated from reference gene primer amplification. Data came from immunoSEQ multiplex PCR; TCRdb stores just in-frame clones and leaves some out. V, J and clone size are those of that table, while D and trimming were read from the DNA. This sample yields over 200,000 clones, of which 80% to 90% are seen a single time; 2.3% belongs to the top ten. Looked up from germline, CDR1 is DFQATT and CDR2 is SNEGSKA (reference sequence). Trimming cost V 0 bases and J 7 bases, with 6 bases left between them. The CDR3 is 11 amino acids. Regarding this clone: Other DNA sequences of this sample code for an identical CDR3.

The chain couples TRBV20-1 to TRBJ1-1; D not certain. Source material: peripheral blood. The origin of this receptor is a woman between 45 and 65 years old with acute or convalescent COVID-19. The CDR3 nucleotides read TGCAGTGCTAGAGATCGTAGTGAAGCTTTCTTT. This codes for CSARDRSEAFF.